Each of the 11 T cell receptor beta chains below was sequenced from the same sample in a study of shared clonotypes between healthy human individuals. Sequencing was performed with immunoSEQ multiplex PCR; in TCRdb, only in-frame clones are kept and a portion is missing. The sample holds about 1 million clones, about 77% seen once. The sequencing sample was made of memory CD4+ T cells sorted from blood. Subset specified: CD45RA-negative fraction. The receptors were sampled from a man aged 18 to 30 in good health.

The chain combines TRBV5-6 with TRBJ2-1; D may be TRBD1 (6 bases). The length of the CDR3 is 16 residues. Trimming left V 5 bases short and J 0 bases short, with 15 bases between. Germline CDR1 reads SGHDT; CDR2 reads YYEEEE. CDR3 in DNA: TGTGCCAGCAGTGTGGACAGAGGGGCCTCCTACAATGAGCAGTTCTTC. It yields the protein CASSVDRGASYNEQFF.

This clone was observed a few times. Other DNA sequences in the sample encode the same CDR3. The chain carries TRBV11-2 and TRBJ2-7, with a weak D call TRBD2 (7 bases). The V end lost 1 base, the J end lost 1 base, and 14 bases lay between the germline ends. CDR1 and CDR2 (germline): SGHAT, FQNNGV. The CDR3 contains 16 residues. The DNA for the CDR3 is TGTGCCAGCAGCTTAGTTTCGGGGGGCTCGTCCTACGAGCAGTACTTC. This sequence encodes CASSLVSGGSSYEQYF.

The rearrangement joins TRBV5-4 to TRBJ2-7; TRBD1 aligns across 7 bases. V was pared by 4 bases and J by 1 base, with 2 bases of the junction left unmatched. CDR3 length equals 13 residues. Germline V lookup: CDR1 SGHNT, CDR2 YYREEE (reference sequence). CDR3 protein: CASSVDRSYEQYF. The CDR3 DNA follows: TGTGCCAGCAGCGTGGACAGGTCCTACGAGCAGTACTTC.

The gene calls are TRBV5-5 and TRBJ1-2; TRBD1 is a possible D gene (5 bases). V lost 0 bases and J lost 0, with 9 bases in between. CDR1 is SGHKS and CDR2 is YYEKEE in the germline V gene (reference sequence). The length of the CDR3 is 15 residues. CDR3 bases: TGTGCCAGCAGCTTGGAGGAGGGGACTAACTATGGCTACACCTTC. The encoded protein is CASSLEEGTNYGYTF.

This chain uses TRBV5-6 with TRBJ2-7; possibly TRBD1 or TRBD2 for D (5 bases each). CDR3 size: 13 residues. Trimming stripped 1 base from V and 11 bases from J, with 16 bases between. Per germline, CDR1 SGHDT and CDR2 YYEEEE. CDR3 DNA sequence: TGTGCCAGCAGCTTGCATCGGGTGGGGGTGAAGTACTTC. As protein: CASSLHRVGVKYF.

This clone was found a few times. The chain recombines TRBV5-1 with TRBJ1-2; D remains unclear. Germline assignment: CDR1 SGHRS and CDR2 YFSETQ. The CDR3 contains 15 residues. Trimming cost V 0 bases and J 0 bases, with 9 bases left between them. In DNA form, the CDR3 reads TGCGCCAGCAGCTTGGATGGCAGTGCTAACTATGGCTACACCTTC. It yields the protein CASSLDGSANYGYTF.

This chain connects TRBV2 to TRBJ2-1; tentative D call: TRBD2 (6 bases). V lost 7 bases and J 10 bases, leaving 20 bases between the germline ends. The CDR3 loop spans 14 amino acids. Germline-derived CDR1 and CDR2 are SNHLY and FYNNEI. The CDR3 DNA reads TGTGCCAGCAACACCCAAAGGGGAGGAGAAGAGCAGTTCTTC. Translating it yields CASNTQRGGEEQFF. The full variable domain, rest sourced from reference TRBV2 and TRBJ2-1, is EPEVTQTPSHQVTQMGQEVILRCVPISNHLYFYWYRQILGQKVEFLVSFYNNEISEKSEIFDDQFSVERPDGSNFTLKIRSTKLEDSAMYFCASNTQRGGEEQFFGPGTRLTVL.

The chain employs TRBV28 and TRBJ1-5; D is unresolved. The V and J ends lost 2 bases and 0 bases respectively, with 11 bases between them. This CDR3 region has 16 residues. The germline CDR1 and CDR2 sequences are MDHEN and SYDVKM. The CDR3 DNA reads TGTGCCAGCAGTTTAGGCGAAGAGAATAGCAATCAGCCCCAGCATTTT. Translated, it gives CASSLGEENSNQPQHF. Using reference TRBV28 and TRBJ1-5 for the parts outside the CDR3, the full variable domain is DVKVTQSSRYLVKRTGEKVFLECVQDMDHENMFWYRQDPGLGLRLIYFSYDVKMKEKGDIPEGYSVSREKKERFSLILESASTNQTSMYLCASSLGEENSNQPQHFGDGTRLSIL.

The chain joins TRBV5-1 to TRBJ1-5, with D maybe TRBD1 (5 bases). Germline V gives CDR1 SGHRS, CDR2 YFSETQ. The CDR3 length is 14 residues. The ends were cut back, 0 bases at V and 3 bases at J, with 7 bases in the middle. In DNA form, the CDR3 reads TGCGCCAGCAGCTTGGTAGGGGACAATCAGCCCCAGCATTTT. Protein product: CASSLVGDNQPQHF.

V gene TRBV30 combines with J gene TRBJ2-6; maybe TRBD1 (7 bases). The CDR3 runs 17 residues. Trimming took 2 bases from V and 3 from J, leaving 17 bases between them. Germline V gene data show CDR1 as GTSNPN and CDR2 as SVGIG (reference sequence). The CDR3 DNA reads TGTGCCTGGAGTAGGAGGGGGCGCGCTCGTGGGGCCAACGTCCTGACTTTC. Its protein product is CAWSRRGRARGANVLTF.

This clone has just a few counts. The chain has TRBV5-1 and TRBJ2-7, with 13 bases that match TRBD2. Trimming at V came to 4 bases and at J to 4 bases, leaving 5 bases not matched to a gene. Germline values: CDR1 SGHRS, CDR2 YFSETQ. The CDR3 spans 15 residues. In DNA form, the CDR3 reads TGCGCCAGCAGCGAGAGACTAGCGGGAGGTTACGAGCAGTACTTC. This translates into CASSERLAGGYEQYF.